A single sample is the source of the 27 T cell receptor beta chains below, sequenced in a study of vaccination and CD4 T cells after COVID-19. Treatment indicated: roughly ten-day PBMC culture with coronavirus spike peptide pools or control peptides (ViraFEST assay). Gathering of the CD4+ T cells, from the unexposed donor, took place before the COVID-19 pandemic (2011-2018). Sequence data for DNA of cultured CD4+ T cells were generated by the Oncomine TCR Beta short-read assay. Once CD4+ T cells had been cultured, genomic DNA was extracted from them. TCRdb ran MiXCR on the PCR reads and lists one entry per CDR3 protein. The table records approximately 9,300 distinct CDR3 sequences, around 37% of them present only once. These TCRs' antigens remain unknown. The specimen sequenced was CD4+ T cells from blood, cultured in vitro. These receptors came from a human donor in good health.

The chain is built from TRBV25-1 and TRBJ2-5, with 11 bases matching TRBD2. The CDR3 has 14 amino acids. From germline, CDR1 is MGHDK and CDR2 SYGVNS. Germline trimming cut 3 bases from V and 5 bases from J; bases unmatched to any gene: 2. Written as DNA, the CDR3 is TGTGCCAGCAGTGATAGCGGGAGGGCGGAGACCCAGTACTTC. Its translation is CASSDSGRAETQYF.

The gene calls are TRBV12-3 or TRBV12-4 and TRBJ1-5; D ambiguous. The CDR3 has 14 residues. The V end lost 2 bases, the J end lost 6 bases, and 11 bases lay between the germline ends. CDR3 amino acids: CASSLKSGGQPQHF. The CDR3 DNA sequence: TGTGCCAGCAGTTTAAAAAGCGGTGGTCAGCCCCAGCATTTT.

The chain employs TRBV20-1 and TRBJ2-2, with 12 bases lining up with TRBD2. Germline lookup yields CDR1 DFQATT and CDR2 SNEGSKA (reference sequence). The length of the CDR3 is 21 residues. The trim removed 3 bases at V and 1 base at J, leaving 18 bases unmatched. The CDR3 is CSASPGRRLAGASLNTGELFF. For the CDR3, the DNA is TGCAGTGCTAGCCCCGGGAGGCGACTAGCGGGAGCCTCCCTGAACACCGGGGAGCTGTTTTTT.

The chain couples TRBV7-2 to TRBJ1-5, with TRBD1 as a possible D gene (5 bases). Per germline, CDR1 SGHTA and CDR2 FQGNSA. The V gene lost 5 bases and the J gene lost 0 bases, with 8 bases spanning the gap. CDR3 length equals 14 residues. Here the CDR3 reads CASSRGVSNQPQHF. Written as DNA, the CDR3 is TGTGCCAGCAGCCGAGGGGTTAGCAATCAGCCCCAGCATTTT.

V usage is TRBV20-1 and J usage is TRBJ2-7; perhaps TRBD2 as D (5 bases). Per the germline V gene, CDR1 is DFQATT and CDR2 is SNEGSKA (reference sequence). The CDR3 has 15 amino acids. Trimming shortened V by 0 bases and J by 9 bases, and 21 bases separated the two germline ends. The CDR3 region is CSARDLVVFNSGQYF. CDR3 nucleotide sequence: TGCAGTGCTAGAGATCTGGTTGTCTTCAACAGCGGGCAGTACTTC.

This clonotype was picked up a small number of times. Mismatch with germline at one junction end may stem from a read error. The chain recombines TRBV27 with TRBJ1-2; possibly TRBD1 for D (5 bases). The CDR3 loop spans 13 amino acids. Germline V lookup: CDR1 MNHEY, CDR2 SMNVEV (reference sequence). For the CDR3, the DNA is TGTGCCAGCAGTCTATCAGGGAGGACTGGCTACACCTTC. Protein sequence: CASSLSGRTGYTF.

The chain couples TRBV28 to TRBJ2-1; TRBD2 matches 8 bases. Per the germline V gene, CDR1 is MDHEN and CDR2 is SYDVKM. The CDR3 covers 13 residues. Trimming removed 10 bases from V and 3 bases from J; junction bases left unmatched: 5. The DNA of the CDR3 is TGTGCCATCTATAGCGGGAACTACAATGAGCAGTTCTTC. Amino acids: CAIYSGNYNEQFF. The full variable domain, with the rest looked up from reference TRBV28 and TRBJ2-1, is DVKVTQSSRYLVKRTGEKVFLECVQDMDHENMFWYRQDPGLGLRLIYFSYDVKMKEKGDIPEGYSVSREKKERFSLILESASTNQTSMYLCAIYSGNYNEQFFGPGTRLTVL.

The chain has TRBV19 and TRBJ1-2, with 7 bases that match TRBD1. V dropped 5 bases and J dropped 8; count of bases not matched to a gene: 11. This CDR3 has 14 amino acids. In germline, CDR1 is LNHDA, CDR2 SQIVND (reference sequence). The CDR3 region has the DNA TGTGCCAGTAGTTTAAAAGACAGGGTAGTAGGCTACACCTTC. Translated: CASSLKDRVVGYTF.

The gene calls are TRBV6-1 and TRBJ1-5; D perhaps matches TRBD1 (5 bases). V was cut by 11 bases and J by 2 bases, with 13 bases left in between. This CDR3 has 13 residues. CDR1 and CDR2 (germline): MNHNS, SASEGT. The DNA of the CDR3 is TGTGCCTGCTTGGGGGGGGGCAATCAGCCCCAGCATTTT. Protein: CACLGGGNQPQHF.

This clonotype has just a few counts. The gene calls are TRBV7-8 and TRBJ2-3; maybe TRBD2 (6 bases). Germline-derived CDR1 and CDR2 are SGHVS and FQNEAQ. The CDR3 runs 15 residues. Trimming removed 1 base from V and 2 bases from J, with 10 bases in between. The CDR3 DNA is TGTGCCAGCAGCTTAGGGGCGGGGTACACAGATACGCAGTATTTT. Amino acids: CASSLGAGYTDTQYF.

This clonotype was detected once. One end of the junction fails to match germline, which may point to a read error. This chain joins TRBV5-6 and TRBJ1-5, with D hard to call. Germline assignment: CDR1 SGHDT and CDR2 YYEEEE. CDR3 length: 15 residues. The CDR3 DNA sequence: TGTGCCAGCAGTTTGGGCCCCTATGGCAATCAGCCCCAGCATTTT. It yields the protein CASSLGPYGNQPQHF. The full variable domain, its missing parts supplied by reference TRBV5-6 and TRBJ1-5, is DAGVTQSPTHLIKTRGQQVTLRCSPKSGHDTVSWYQQALGQGPQFIFQYYEEEERQRGNFPDRFSGHQFPNYSSELNVNALLLGDSALYLCASSLGPYGNQPQHFGDGTRLSIL.

The rearrangement uses TRBV6-1 and TRBJ2-5; possibly TRBD1 for D (6 bases). Germline values: CDR1 MNHNS, CDR2 SASEGT. The CDR3 contains 17 residues. V shed 3 bases and J shed 1 base, with 18 bases lying between them. CDR3 sequence reads: CASSEAHYGGGQETQYF. CDR3 DNA: TGTGCCAGCAGTGAGGCCCATTATGGGGGCGGCCAAGAGACCCAGTACTTC.

This clonotype was seen a handful of times. The chain combines TRBV20-1 with TRBJ2-1, with D tentatively TRBD1 or TRBD2 (5 bases each). Trimming took off 5 bases at V and 7 bases at J, with 9 bases between the two ends. The CDR3 is 11 residues long. CDR1 is DFQATT, CDR2 SNEGSKA, per germline (reference sequence). CDR3 residues: CSAGTLNEQFF. DNA of the CDR3: TGCAGTGCTGGGACCCTGAATGAGCAGTTCTTC.

The CDR3 protein is CASSVDVAGGYEQYF. CDR3 in DNA: TGTGCCAGCAGCGTAGACGTAGCGGGAGGCTACGAGCAGTACTTC. The chain couples TRBV9 to TRBJ2-7; 10 positions match TRBD2. The germline gives CDR1 SGDLS, CDR2 YYNGEE. This CDR3 has 15 residues. V dropped 0 bases and J dropped 3; count of bases not matched to a gene: 3.

The chain employs TRBV20-1 and TRBJ2-1; no reliable D call. The V gene's germline CDR1 is DFQATT and CDR2 SNEGSKA (reference sequence). V dropped 7 bases and J dropped 4 bases, with 5 bases sitting between them. The CDR3 spans 10 residues. The CDR3 sequence is CSVGYNEQFF. In DNA, the CDR3 is TGCAGTGTCGGATACAATGAGCAGTTCTTC.

The CDR3 DNA follows: TGTGCCAGCAGCTTTGGGAGGGAGTCCTACAATGAGCAGTTCTTC. Translation gives CASSFGRESYNEQFF. The V gene is TRBV7-2, the J gene TRBJ2-1; 7 bases are shared with TRBD2. With 3 bases clipped from V and 1 base from J, the junction kept 3 bases outside the gene matches. The CDR3 is 15 residues long. Germline V gene sequence: CDR1 SGHTA, CDR2 FQGNSA.

This clonotype was seen a handful of times. The V gene is TRBV27, the J gene TRBJ1-2; D not certain. Trimming pared 4 bases from V and 2 bases from J, leaving 8 bases between. The germline V gene encodes CDR1 MNHEY and CDR2 SMNVEV (reference sequence). The CDR3 runs to 13 residues. As DNA, the CDR3 is TGTGCCAGCAGTTCGACACGGAACTATGGCTACACCTTC. Protein sequence: CASSSTRNYGYTF.

The gene calls are TRBV4-2 and TRBJ1-1, with D maybe TRBD1 (6 bases). Germline CDR1 and CDR2: LGHNA and YNFKEQ. V gave up 3 bases and J gave up 4 bases, with 24 bases separating them. The CDR3 consists of 18 residues. The CDR3 region has the DNA TGTGCCAGCAGCCACCCGTCGACCCGGACCGGAGGGGGCACTGAAGCTTTCTTT. Residues: CASSHPSTRTGGGTEAFF.

In DNA form, the CDR3 reads TGTGCCTGGAGTGTACCCCTCGTTTACAGGAGGAACATCACTGAAGCTTTCTTT. This translates into CAWSVPLVYRRNITEAFF. V is TRBV30 and J is TRBJ1-1; maybe TRBD1 (5 bases). The CDR3 runs to 18 residues. Germline V gene data show CDR1 as GTSNPN and CDR2 as SVGIG (reference sequence). Trimming cost V 0 bases and J 4 bases, with 24 bases left between them.

The chain combines TRBV7-6 with TRBJ2-2; 8 bases match TRBD1. Germline CDR1 reads SGHVS; CDR2 reads FNYEAQ. The ends lost 5 bases at V and 7 bases at J; junction bases unmatched: 6. This CDR3 has 14 amino acids. The CDR3 protein is CASSPRTGSGELFF. The CDR3 DNA sequence: TGTGCCAGCAGCCCCCGGACAGGGAGCGGGGAGCTGTTTTTT.

In this sample, this clonotype turned up a few times. The chain recombines TRBV6-2 or TRBV6-3 with TRBJ2-5; a weak D match, TRBD2 (5 bases). CDR1 is MNHEY, CDR2 SVGEGT, per germline. The CDR3 consists of 12 residues. The V gene lost 6 bases and the J gene lost 6 bases, with 11 bases spanning the gap. This CDR3 reads CASRGELQTQYF. The CDR3 nucleotides are TGTGCCAGCAGGGGAGAGCTTCAGACCCAGTACTTC.

This clonotype was detected a few times. CDR3 loop: CASSLTSWETQYF. The CDR3 DNA is TGTGCCAGCAGCTTAACTAGCTGGGAGACCCAGTACTTC. The rearrangement joins TRBV7-2 to TRBJ2-5, with a tentative D call TRBD2 (6 bases). Trimming shortened V by 2 bases and J by 5 bases, and 9 bases separated the two germline ends. The CDR3 totals 13 residues. Germline CDR1 and CDR2: SGHTA and FQGNSA. The full variable domain, rest sourced from reference TRBV7-2 and TRBJ2-5, is GAGVSQSPSNKVTEKGKDVELRCDPISGHTALYWYRQSLGQGLEFLIYFQGNSAPDKSGLPSDRFSAERTGGSVSTLTIQRTQQEDSAVYLCASSLTSWETQYFGPGTRLLVL.

This clonotype turned up a few times. The V call is TRBV7-6, the J call TRBJ2-1; weak D call: TRBD2 (6 bases). From germline, CDR1 is SGHVS and CDR2 FNYEAQ. CDR3 length: 15 amino acids. The V and J ends lost 3 bases and 2 bases respectively, with 11 bases between them. This CDR3 reads CASSLQRAAYNEQFF. For the CDR3, the DNA is TGTGCCAGCAGCTTGCAGCGGGCTGCCTACAATGAGCAGTTCTTC.

The chain employs TRBV6-1 and TRBJ2-5; the match to TRBD1 covers 7 bases. V shed 6 bases and J 1 base; nucleotides not matched to a gene: 2. Germline loops: CDR1 MNHNS, CDR2 SASEGT. This CDR3 contains 13 residues. For the CDR3, the DNA is TGTGCCAGCAGCCGGGACAGCCAAGAGACCCAGTACTTC. Residues: CASSRDSQETQYF.

The chain employs TRBV6-1 and TRBJ2-7, with 10 bases identical to TRBD1. This CDR3 has 15 amino acids. Germline V CDR1 and CDR2: MNHNS, SASEGT. With 7 bases clipped from V and 7 bases from J, the junction kept 13 bases outside the gene matches. The CDR3 DNA follows: TGTGCCAGCACCACCGCCGGGACAGGGGTGGGGGAGCAGTACTTC. It specifies CASTTAGTGVGEQYF.

This chain connects TRBV28 to TRBJ1-6, with D possibly matching TRBD1 (5 bases). Per germline, CDR1 MDHEN and CDR2 SYDVKM. This CDR3 region has 15 residues. Trimming took 7 bases from V and 5 from J, leaving 15 bases between them. The chain's CDR3 is CASNIFRENNSPLHF. CDR3 coding DNA: TGTGCCAGCAATATTTTCAGGGAGAATAATTCACCCCTCCACTTT.

J is TRBJ2-1 and V is TRBV6-1; D ambiguous. The ends were cut back, 6 bases at V and 1 base at J, with 7 bases in the middle. This CDR3 is 13 amino acids long. Germline V gene sequence: CDR1 MNHNS, CDR2 SASEGT. CDR3 in amino acids: CASSPFSYNEQFF. The CDR3 DNA reads TGTGCCAGCAGCCCATTTTCCTACAATGAGCAGTTCTTC.